These 17 T cell receptor beta chains originate from one sample sequenced in a study of cytomegalovirus exposure and HLA in healthy donors. Sequencing used immunoSEQ multiplex PCR; TCRdb keeps in-frame clones, though not all of them. Among approximately 70,000 clones listed, about 94% were seen once. The specimen was PBMCs. These receptors were taken from a woman younger than 35 in good health and CMV-seronegative.

This chain connects TRBV11-2 to TRBJ2-3, with D possibly being TRBD2 (5 bases). The CDR3 runs 14 residues. V was shortened by 6 bases and J by 11 bases, with 21 bases between the two germline ends. In germline, CDR1 is SGHAT, CDR2 FQNNGV. Written as DNA, the CDR3 is TGTGCCAGCAGTTGGACTCAAAGCCGCGGTGGGCAGTATTTT. As protein: CASSWTQSRGGQYF.

The V and J genes are TRBV10-3 and TRBJ2-6; D unclear. V dropped 6 bases and J dropped 2 bases, with 8 bases sitting between them. Germline CDR1 is ENHRY and CDR2 is SYGVKD. This CDR3 has 14 residues. In DNA, the CDR3 is TGTGCCATCAGCTCACGAGCTGGGGCCAACGTCCTGACTTTC. Amino acids: CAISSRAGANVLTF.

The V call is TRBV5-4, the J call TRBJ2-1, with D uncertain. The CDR3 length is 13 residues. V dropped 1 base and J dropped 10 bases, with 12 bases sitting between them. Germline CDR1 and CDR2: SGHNT and YYREEE (reference sequence). The CDR3, as DNA: TGTGCCAGCAGCTTGCAGTCCCCACCAGAGCAGTTCTTC. This codes for CASSLQSPPEQFF.

The chain has TRBV9 and TRBJ1-5; tentative D call: TRBD1 (5 bases). This CDR3 is built from 16 residues. Germline CDR1 is SGDLS and CDR2 is YYNGEE. The V end lost 4 bases, the J end lost 4 bases, and 18 bases lay between the germline ends. CDR3 DNA sequence: TGTGCCAGCAGCCCTATTGACCGGGGGGGTAATCAGCCCCAGCATTTT. This codes for CASSPIDRGGNQPQHF.

The V call is TRBV7-3, the J call TRBJ2-3; possible D gene TRBD2, 6 bases. The CDR3 has 12 amino acids. V lost 5 bases and J 5 bases, leaving 8 bases between the germline ends. Germline CDR1 SGHTA, CDR2 FQGTGA. As DNA, the CDR3 is TGTGCCAGCAGCCTGGGACTAGATACGCAGTATTTT. Translated: CASSLGLDTQYF.

Points on this clone: Germline and junction disagree at one end, which may indicate a read error. This sample includes further DNA sequences coding for the same CDR3. The J gene is TRBJ2-3, the V gene TRBV4-1, with TRBD2 matching over 7 bases. The CDR3 has 15 residues. Germline V gives CDR1 MGHRA, CDR2 YSYEKL. CDR3 nucleotide sequence: TGCGCTAGCAGACCGGCAGCGGGGTACACAGATACGCAGTATTTT. This translates into CASRPAAGYTDTQYF.

The chain uses TRBV4-1 and TRBJ1-4; 9 positions agree with TRBD1. The CDR3 covers 15 residues. V lost 2 bases and J lost 7; bases outside the gene matches: 5. Per germline, CDR1 MGHRA and CDR2 YSYEKL. For the CDR3, the DNA is TGCGCCAGCAGCCAAACCGGGACAGGGTCTGAAAAACTGTTTTTT. Translating gives CASSQTGTGSEKLFF.

The CDR3 sequence is CASSRDAGTGLMNTEAFF. CDR3 nucleotides: TGCGCCAGCAGCCGAGATGCCGGGACAGGGCTTATGAACACTGAAGCTTTCTTT. The chain links TRBV4-3 to TRBJ1-1, with TRBD1 identical over 9 bases. Germline trimming cut 4 bases from V and 0 bases from J; bases unmatched to any gene: 12. The CDR3 has 18 residues. CDR1 is LGHNA and CDR2 is YSLEER in the germline V gene.

The V and J genes are TRBV6-1 and TRBJ2-1; TRBD1 matches 7 bases. The CDR3 spans 15 residues. Germline lookup yields CDR1 MNHNS and CDR2 SASEGT. In nucleotides, the CDR3 is TGTGCAACGCAGCCCCAGGGGGTTGTCTACAATGAGCAGTTCTTC. Amino acid sequence: CATQPQGVVYNEQFF.

J is TRBJ2-1 and V is TRBV7-8, with 9 bases identical to TRBD2. The J segment lost 6 bases and the V segment lost 1 base, leaving 7 bases of the junction unmatched. This CDR3 contains 16 residues. In germline, CDR1 is SGHVS, CDR2 FQNEAQ. This CDR3 reads CASSLGGPAGGNEQFF. CDR3 nucleotides: TGTGCCAGCAGCTTAGGGGGCCCAGCGGGAGGCAATGAGCAGTTCTTC.

The gene calls are TRBV5-4 and TRBJ1-4; maybe TRBD1 (6 bases). Trimming left V 0 bases short and J 2 bases short, with 8 bases between. CDR1 and CDR2 from the germline V gene are SGHNT and YYREEE (reference sequence). The CDR3 length is 15 residues. The CDR3 protein is CASSLGGHTNEKLFF. CDR3 nucleotides: TGTGCCAGCAGCTTGGGGGGACACACTAATGAAAAACTGTTTTTT.

The V and J genes are TRBV5-6 and TRBJ2-7; 12 nucleotides match TRBD1. Looked up from germline, CDR1 is SGHDT and CDR2 is YYEEEE. This CDR3 comprises 15 residues. V was pared by 3 bases and J by 3 bases, with 4 bases of the junction left unmatched. CDR3 bases: TGTGCCAGCAGCTGGGGACAGGGGGCTGGCTACGAGCAGTACTTC. Encoded protein: CASSWGQGAGYEQYF.

This chain joins TRBV4-3 and TRBJ1-1, with no clear D. The germline V gene has CDR1 LGHNA and CDR2 YSLEER. The CDR3 totals 13 residues. Trimming stripped 1 base from V and 11 bases from J, with 14 bases between. CDR3 sequence: CASSQAGSVFAFF. In DNA, the CDR3 is TGCGCCAGCAGCCAAGCCGGGAGTGTGTTTGCTTTCTTT.

The CDR3, as DNA: TGTGCCAGCAGTCCGTACAGGGCTAGTAATGAAAAACTGTTTTTT. Protein product: CASSPYRASNEKLFF. This chain connects TRBV27 to TRBJ1-4, with a tentative D call TRBD1 (6 bases). The CDR3 spans 15 residues. Trimming cost V 5 bases and J 4 bases, with 14 bases left between them. CDR1 and CDR2 from the germline V gene are MNHEY and SMNVEV (reference sequence). Looking up the rest from reference TRBV27 and TRBJ1-4 gives the full variable domain: EAQVTQNPRYLITVTGKKLTVTCSQNMNHEYMSWYRQDPGLGLRQIYYSMNVEVTDKGDVPEGYKVSRKEKRNFPLILESPSPNQTSLYFCASSPYRASNEKLFFGSGTQLSVL.

The gene calls are TRBV4-1 and TRBJ2-1, with D maybe TRBD2 (6 bases). From germline, CDR1 is MGHRA and CDR2 YSYEKL. The CDR3 consists of 13 residues. Between the trimmed V and J ends, which lost 4 bases and 8 bases, there was a span of 12 bases. The CDR3: CASSPPGGDEQFF. The DNA for the CDR3 is TGCGCCAGCAGCCCCCCCGGAGGGGATGAGCAGTTCTTC.

The chain recombines TRBV28 with TRBJ2-5; D is ambiguous. There are 13 residues in the CDR3. Trimming left V 3 bases short and J 6 bases short, with 11 bases between. CDR1 is MDHEN and CDR2 is SYDVKM in the germline V gene. The CDR3 loop reads CASSFARSKTQYF. CDR3 coding DNA: TGTGCCAGCAGTTTTGCCAGGTCGAAGACCCAGTACTTC.

The chain links TRBV7-9 to TRBJ2-2; 8 bases agree with TRBD1. Germline-derived CDR1 and CDR2 are SEHNR and FQNEAQ (reference sequence). J was trimmed by 3 bases and V by 2 bases; bases with no gene match: 5. The CDR3 has 16 residues. The CDR3 spells CASSLNTGGDTGELFF. CDR3 nucleotide sequence: TGTGCCAGCAGCTTAAATACAGGGGGTGACACCGGGGAGCTGTTTTTT.